The 25 T cell receptor beta chains in this list originate from one sample, sequenced in a study of T cells after yellow fever vaccination. TCRdb called the 5' RACE reads again in MiXCR, with one record for every CDR3 protein. The sample records some 300,000 distinct CDR3 sequences, under 9% being singletons. Material: CD4+ T cells sorted from PBMCs, obtained 5 days after the yellow fever booster vaccination. All receptors derive from a young man who received the YFV17D yellow fever vaccine.

This clonotype has only a few counts. The chain is built from TRBV12-3 or TRBV12-4 and TRBJ1-2, with D possibly TRBD1 on 5 matching bases. CDR3 size: 11 residues. The V and J ends lost 5 bases and 6 bases respectively, with 7 bases between them. The CDR3, as DNA: TGTGCCAGCAGTCGGGGGGATGGCTACACCTTC. Protein: CASSRGDGYTF.

The chain joins TRBV7-2 to TRBJ2-7; no clear D. The V end lost 7 bases, the J end lost 3 bases, and 13 bases lay between the germline ends. Germline V gene lookup returns CDR1 SGHTA and CDR2 FQGNSA. This CDR3 has 13 residues. CDR3 coding DNA: TGTGCCAGCATACCGCCCGGATACTACGAGCAGTACTTC. This encodes CASIPPGYYEQYF.

V usage is TRBV20-1 and J usage is TRBJ2-4; D perhaps matches TRBD1 (6 bases). This CDR3 has 13 amino acids. Looked up from germline, CDR1 is DFQATT and CDR2 is SNEGSKA (reference sequence). V shed 6 bases and J shed 9 bases, with 18 bases lying between them. The CDR3 DNA is TGCAGTGCGCCCCGGGACACATATAGCATTCAGTACTTC. As protein: CSAPRDTYSIQYF.

The V and J genes are TRBV20-1 and TRBJ2-7, with no clear D. The germline CDR1 and CDR2 sequences are DFQATT and SNEGSKA (reference sequence). Trimming removed 3 bases at V and 1 base at J, with 13 bases between. The length of the CDR3 is 14 residues. CDR3 in DNA: TGCAGTGCTAGGGATCAGTTGCGGTCCTACGAGCAGTACTTC. It encodes CSARDQLRSYEQYF.

The chain couples TRBV9 to TRBJ1-6; D uncertain. Germline lookup yields CDR1 SGDLS and CDR2 YYNGEE. Trimming removed 2 bases from V and 9 bases from J, with 15 bases in between. The CDR3 consists of 15 residues. The CDR3 loop reads CASSVSDWSSSPLHF. The CDR3 coding sequence is TGTGCCAGCAGCGTTTCGGACTGGAGTAGTTCACCCCTCCACTTT. The variable domain in full, completed from reference TRBV9 and TRBJ1-6, reads DSGVTQTPKHLITATGQRVTLRCSPRSGDLSVYWYQQSLDQGLQFLIQYYNGEERAKGNILERFSAQQFPDLHSELNLSSLELGDSALYFCASSVSDWSSSPLHFGNGTRLTVT.

The CDR3 is CASSQVGQEFAEQFF. CDR3 nucleotides: TGCGCCAGCAGCCAGGTAGGACAGGAGTTTGCTGAGCAGTTCTTC. The V gene is TRBV5-1, the J gene TRBJ2-1, with 7 bases fitting TRBD1. The V segment lost 4 bases and the J segment 9 bases; nucleotides outside the gene matches: 13. The CDR3 contains 15 residues. The germline CDR1 and CDR2 sequences are SGHRS and YFSETQ.

CDR3 coding DNA: TGTGCCAACTCACTAGCGGGGGGGCAGACCCAGTACTTC. This encodes CANSLAGGQTQYF. The rearrangement joins TRBV7-2 to TRBJ2-5; TRBD2 matches at 13 bases. The CDR3 is 13 residues long. J gave up 6 bases and V 10 bases, and 5 bases lay outside the gene matches. The germline V gene encodes CDR1 SGHTA and CDR2 FQGNSA.

The chain carries TRBV4-2 and TRBJ2-2; no definite D call. V was cut by 4 bases and J by 2 bases, with 8 bases left in between. Germline-derived CDR1 and CDR2 are LGHNA and YNFKEQ. The CDR3 spans 14 residues. CDR3 region: CASSLFTNTGELFF. For the CDR3, the DNA is TGTGCCAGCAGCCTATTTACTAACACCGGGGAGCTGTTTTTT.

The genes are TRBV5-1 and TRBJ2-2; 12 bases agree with TRBD2. With 4 bases clipped from V and 10 bases from J, the junction kept 14 bases outside the gene matches. Germline V gene lookup returns CDR1 SGHRS and CDR2 YFSETQ. The CDR3 is 17 amino acids. For the CDR3, the DNA is TGCGCCAGCAGCCCGTGGACTAGCGGGGTACAAGCCGTGGAGCTGTTTTTT. Protein: CASSPWTSGVQAVELFF.

The V and J genes are TRBV27 and TRBJ2-7; weak D call: TRBD1 (5 bases). V dropped 3 bases and J dropped 1 base, with 7 bases sitting between them. There are 13 residues in the CDR3. CDR1 is MNHEY, CDR2 SMNVEV, per germline (reference sequence). The CDR3 DNA reads TGTGCCAGCAGTTTTCCAGGGTCCTACGAGCAGTACTTC. Translating gives CASSFPGSYEQYF.

This clonotype was seen more than once but under ten times. The chain employs TRBV19 and TRBJ2-7, with 7 bases that match TRBD1. CDR3 length equals 14 residues. CDR1 is LNHDA, CDR2 SQIVND, per germline (reference sequence). Trimming removed 6 bases from V and 0 bases from J; junction bases left unmatched: 5. CDR3 DNA sequence: TGTGCCAGTAGCCGGGACAGTCTCTCCTACGAGCAGTACTTC. Translating it yields CASSRDSLSYEQYF.

In this sample, this clonotype turned up many times. The rearrangement links TRBV28 to TRBJ2-3; 8 bases agree with TRBD2. Trimming removed 6 bases from V and 3 bases from J; junction bases left unmatched: 8. The CDR3 has 15 residues. Germline lookup yields CDR1 MDHEN and CDR2 SYDVKM. In DNA, the CDR3 is TGTGCCAGCAGCCCGGGGGGGCTCAGAACAGATACGCAGTATTTT. This codes for CASSPGGLRTDTQYF.

This clonotype has only a few counts. The CDR3 bases are TGTGCCAGCAGCCCCCGGCGGGCAGGGATCGGGGAGCTGTTTTTT. Protein sequence: CASSPRRAGIGELFF. V is TRBV7-2 and J is TRBJ2-2, with D possibly called TRBD1 or TRBD2 (5 bases each). The ends were cut back, 5 bases at V and 7 bases at J, with 17 bases in the middle. CDR1 SGHTA and CDR2 FQGNSA come from the germline V gene. The CDR3 has 15 amino acids. The whole variable domain, filled in from reference TRBV7-2 and TRBJ2-2, reads GAGVSQSPSNKVTEKGKDVELRCDPISGHTALYWYRQSLGQGLEFLIYFQGNSAPDKSGLPSDRFSAERTGGSVSTLTIQRTQQEDSAVYLCASSPRRAGIGELFFGEGSRLTVL.

This clonotype appeared a few times. This rearrangement joins TRBV27 to TRBJ2-6; D not resolved. The CDR3 length is 14 residues. Germline V gives CDR1 MNHEY, CDR2 SMNVEV (reference sequence). Trimming took off 6 bases at V and 4 bases at J, with 10 bases between the two ends. CDR3 region: CASRGVGGANVLTF. In nucleotides, the CDR3 is TGTGCCAGCAGAGGAGTTGGCGGGGCCAACGTCCTGACTTTC.

The chain combines TRBV29-1 with TRBJ1-1, with 8 nucleotides matching TRBD1. The CDR3 is made up of 15 amino acids. The germline V gene has CDR1 SQVTM and CDR2 ANQGSEA. With 5 bases clipped from V and 0 bases from J, the junction kept 8 bases outside the gene matches. CDR3 amino acids: CSVNRDRSMNTEAFF. CDR3 bases: TGCAGCGTTAACCGGGACAGGAGCATGAACACTGAAGCTTTCTTT.

Many counts were recorded for this clonotype. The chain recombines TRBV18 with TRBJ1-6, with D perhaps TRBD1 (5 bases). V dropped 3 bases and J dropped 5 bases, with 5 bases sitting between them. The CDR3 is 13 amino acids. Germline V gives CDR1 KGHSH, CDR2 LQKENI. In DNA form, the CDR3 reads TGTGCCAGCTCACCGGACAATAATTCACCCCTCCACTTT. Residues: CASSPDNNSPLHF.

Ten or more counts support this clonotype. The chain's CDR3 is CASSLGGANEKLFF. CDR3 coding DNA: TGTGCCAGCAGCTTGGGGGGCGCAAATGAAAAACTGTTTTTT. The genes are TRBV7-9 and TRBJ1-4; possibly TRBD1 for D (6 bases). CDR1 is SEHNR, CDR2 FQNEAQ, per germline (reference sequence). The length of the CDR3 is 14 residues. V was trimmed by 3 bases and J by 5 bases, leaving 10 bases between them.

This clonotype showed up just a few times. The chain couples TRBV4-3 to TRBJ2-5, with TRBD2 identical over 7 bases. V shed 4 bases, J shed 5 bases, and the junction held 7 bases outside the gene matches. The CDR3 spans 14 residues. Germline V gene lookup returns CDR1 LGHNA and CDR2 YSLEER. CDR3 nucleotide sequence: TGCGCCAGCAGCCCTGGGGGGGATTGGGAGACCCAGTACTTC. Translated: CASSPGGDWETQYF.

The V and J genes are TRBV14 and TRBJ2-1; 9 positions agree with TRBD1. CDR3 length: 16 residues. Per germline, CDR1 SGHDN and CDR2 FVKESK. The V segment lost 3 bases and the J segment 8 bases; nucleotides outside the gene matches: 11. The CDR3: CASSHLVLGQGYEQFF. CDR3 nucleotides: TGTGCCAGCAGCCACCTAGTATTGGGACAGGGTTATGAGCAGTTCTTC. The variable domain in full, completed from reference TRBV14 and TRBJ2-1, reads EAGVTQFPSHSVIEKGQTVTLRCDPISGHDNLYWYRRVMGKEIKFLLHFVKESKQDESGMPNNRFLAERTGGTYSTLKVQPAELEDSGVYFCASSHLVLGQGYEQFFGPGTRLTVL.

In nucleotides, the CDR3 is TGCGCCAGCAGCTTCCTAGCGGGGGGGCGGAAGACCCAGTACTTC. Protein product: CASSFLAGGRKTQYF. The genes are TRBV5-1 and TRBJ2-5, with 12 bases that match TRBD2. From germline, CDR1 is SGHRS and CDR2 YFSETQ. V lost 2 bases to trimming and J lost 6 bases; unmatched junction nucleotides: 5. The length of the CDR3 is 15 residues.

The CDR3 reads CASSQRAQGAYNEQFF. The CDR3 nucleotides are TGCGCCAGCAGCCAAAGGGCACAGGGGGCATACAATGAGCAGTTCTTC. This chain links TRBV4-3 with TRBJ2-1; 9 nucleotides agree with TRBD1. The junction had 6 bases not matched to a gene; V was cut back by 2 bases and J by 4 bases. This CDR3 has 16 residues. Germline V gives CDR1 LGHNA, CDR2 YSLEER.

The genes are TRBV30 and TRBJ1-5; D gene unclear. Trimming left V 5 bases short and J 2 bases short, with 7 bases between. Germline values: CDR1 GTSNPN, CDR2 SVGIG (reference sequence). This CDR3 comprises 12 residues. CDR3 coding DNA: TGTGCCTGGTCGACGGGCAATCAGCCCCAGCATTTT. Residues: CAWSTGNQPQHF.

V is TRBV7-2 and J is TRBJ1-5, with 8 bases that match TRBD1. V trimming: 4 bases; J trimming: 3 bases; junction bases outside the gene matches: 2. The CDR3 consists of 14 residues. Germline V gene data show CDR1 as SGHTA and CDR2 as FQGNSA. The CDR3 protein is CASSWTGSNQPQHF. The CDR3 DNA reads TGTGCCAGCAGCTGGACAGGGTCCAATCAGCCCCAGCATTTT.

This clonotype was recorded at least ten times. This chain links TRBV6-6 with TRBJ2-3; D gene ambiguous. This CDR3 contains 15 residues. The ends were cut back, 7 bases at V and 2 bases at J, with 16 bases in the middle. Germline V gene sequence: CDR1 MNHNY, CDR2 SVGAGI (reference sequence). For the CDR3, the DNA is TGTGCCAGCACCGAGACTCCCCCTGCCACAGATACGCAGTATTTT. The encoded protein is CASTETPPATDTQYF.

V and J are TRBV28 and TRBJ1-5, with D possibly TRBD1 on 6 matching bases. Germline V lookup: CDR1 MDHEN, CDR2 SYDVKM. Trimming took 6 bases from V and 3 from J, leaving 15 bases between them. The CDR3 runs to 15 residues. CDR3 loop: CASSHLGTPNQPQHF. For the CDR3, the DNA is TGTGCCAGCAGCCACCTCGGGACACCCAATCAGCCCCAGCATTTT.